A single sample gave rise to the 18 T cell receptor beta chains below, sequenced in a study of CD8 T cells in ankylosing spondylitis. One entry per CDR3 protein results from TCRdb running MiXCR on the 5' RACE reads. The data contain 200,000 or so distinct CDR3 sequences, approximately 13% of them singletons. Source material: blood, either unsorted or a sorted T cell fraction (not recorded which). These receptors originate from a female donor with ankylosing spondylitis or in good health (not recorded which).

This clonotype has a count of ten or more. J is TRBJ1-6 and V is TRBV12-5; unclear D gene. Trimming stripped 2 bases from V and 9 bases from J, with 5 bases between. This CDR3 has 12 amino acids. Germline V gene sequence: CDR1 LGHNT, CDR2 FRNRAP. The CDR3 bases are TGTGCTAGTGGTTTGCCAGGTTCACCCCTCCACTTT. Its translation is CASGLPGSPLHF.

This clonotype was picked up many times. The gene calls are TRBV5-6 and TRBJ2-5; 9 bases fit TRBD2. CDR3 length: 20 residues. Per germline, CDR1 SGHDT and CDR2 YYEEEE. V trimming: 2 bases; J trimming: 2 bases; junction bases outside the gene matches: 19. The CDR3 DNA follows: TGTGCCAGCAGCTTAAGGTTCGGCGGGAGGGCCGAGGAGGCACAAGAGACCCAGTACTTC. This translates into CASSLRFGGRAEEAQETQYF.

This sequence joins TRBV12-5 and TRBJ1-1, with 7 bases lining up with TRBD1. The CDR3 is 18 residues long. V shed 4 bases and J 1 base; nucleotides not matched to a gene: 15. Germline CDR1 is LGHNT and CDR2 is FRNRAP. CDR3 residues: CASGSPRQGDMRNTEAFF. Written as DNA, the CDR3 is TGTGCTAGTGGTTCGCCACGACAGGGCGATATGAGGAACACTGAAGCTTTCTTT.

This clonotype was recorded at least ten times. The DNA of the CDR3 is TGCAGTGCTACCGGGACAGGGGGCGGTCAGCCCCAGCATTTT. Protein: CSATGTGGGQPQHF. The gene calls are TRBV20-1 and TRBJ1-5; 12 nucleotides agree with TRBD1. The CDR3 is 14 amino acids. Per the germline V gene, CDR1 is DFQATT and CDR2 is SNEGSKA (reference sequence). J gave up 6 bases and V 4 bases, and 4 bases lay outside the gene matches.

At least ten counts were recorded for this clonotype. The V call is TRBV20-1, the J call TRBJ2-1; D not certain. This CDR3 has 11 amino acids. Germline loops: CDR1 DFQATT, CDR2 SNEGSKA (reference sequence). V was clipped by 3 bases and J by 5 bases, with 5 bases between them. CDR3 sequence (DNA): TGCAGTGCTAGGGCCCACAATGAGCAGTTCTTC. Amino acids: CSARAHNEQFF.

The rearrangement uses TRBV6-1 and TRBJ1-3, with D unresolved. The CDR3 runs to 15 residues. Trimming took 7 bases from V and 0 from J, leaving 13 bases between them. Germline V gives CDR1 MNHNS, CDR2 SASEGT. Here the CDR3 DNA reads TGTGCCAGCACCCTGTGGGTCAACTCTGGAAACACCATATATTTT. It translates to CASTLWVNSGNTIYF.

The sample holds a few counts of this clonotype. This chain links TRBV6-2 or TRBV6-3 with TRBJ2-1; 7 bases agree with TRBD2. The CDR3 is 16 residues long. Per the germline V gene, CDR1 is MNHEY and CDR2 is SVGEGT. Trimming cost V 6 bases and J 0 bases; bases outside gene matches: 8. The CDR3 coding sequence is TGTGCCAGCAGAACTCTAGCGGACCGCTCCTACAATGAGCAGTTCTTC. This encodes CASRTLADRSYNEQFF.

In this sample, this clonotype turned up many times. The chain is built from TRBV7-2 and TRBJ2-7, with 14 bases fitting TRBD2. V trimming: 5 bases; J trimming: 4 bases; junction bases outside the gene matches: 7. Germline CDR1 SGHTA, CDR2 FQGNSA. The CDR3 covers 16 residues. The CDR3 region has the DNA TGTGCCAGCAGCCTCGAGACTAGCGGGAGGGGGTACGAGCAGTACTTC. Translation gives CASSLETSGRGYEQYF.

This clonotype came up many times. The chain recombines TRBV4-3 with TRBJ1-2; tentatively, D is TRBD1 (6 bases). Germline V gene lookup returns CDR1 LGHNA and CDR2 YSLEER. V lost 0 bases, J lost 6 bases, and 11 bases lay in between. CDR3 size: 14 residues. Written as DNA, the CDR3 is TGCGCCAGCAGCCAAGATTGGGGGGCCCATGGCTACACCTTC. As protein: CASSQDWGAHGYTF.

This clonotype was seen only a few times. The CDR3 DNA reads TGCGCCAGCAGCTCAATGACAGCTTCCCTCGGAGGGGCCAACGTCCTGACTTTC. Translation: CASSSMTASLGGANVLTF. V usage is TRBV5-1 and J usage is TRBJ2-6, with D possibly being TRBD1 (5 bases). The CDR3 runs to 18 residues. Looked up from germline, CDR1 is SGHRS and CDR2 is YFSETQ. V lost 3 bases and J 4 bases, leaving 20 bases between the germline ends.

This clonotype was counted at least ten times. DNA for the CDR3: TGTGCCAGCAGCAAAGAGGGGTATGGCTACACCTTC. Translating it yields CASSKEGYGYTF. V gene TRBV7-2 combines with J gene TRBJ1-2; TRBD1 is a possible D gene (5 bases). The CDR3 has 12 residues. V lost 5 bases to trimming and J lost 5 bases, with 9 bases between them. Germline V gives CDR1 SGHTA, CDR2 FQGNSA.

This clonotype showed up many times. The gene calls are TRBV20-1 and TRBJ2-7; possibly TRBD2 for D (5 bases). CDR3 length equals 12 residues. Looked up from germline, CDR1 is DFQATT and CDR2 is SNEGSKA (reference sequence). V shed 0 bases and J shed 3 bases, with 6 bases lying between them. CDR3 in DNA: TGCAGTGCTAGAGAAGAGGGCTACGAGCAGTACTTC. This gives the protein CSAREEGYEQYF.

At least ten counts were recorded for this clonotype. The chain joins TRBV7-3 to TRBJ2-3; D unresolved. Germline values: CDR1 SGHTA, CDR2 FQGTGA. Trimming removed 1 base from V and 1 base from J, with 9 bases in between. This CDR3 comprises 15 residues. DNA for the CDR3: TGTGCCAGCAGCTTAAGCGGCCACGGCACAGATACGCAGTATTTT. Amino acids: CASSLSGHGTDTQYF.

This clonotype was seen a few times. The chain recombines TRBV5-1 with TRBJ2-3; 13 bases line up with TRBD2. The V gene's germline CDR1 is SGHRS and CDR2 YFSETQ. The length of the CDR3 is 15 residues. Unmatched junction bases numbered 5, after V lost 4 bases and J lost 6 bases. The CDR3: CASSPGLAGHDTQYF. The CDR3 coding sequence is TGCGCCAGCAGCCCGGGACTAGCGGGACACGATACGCAGTATTTT.

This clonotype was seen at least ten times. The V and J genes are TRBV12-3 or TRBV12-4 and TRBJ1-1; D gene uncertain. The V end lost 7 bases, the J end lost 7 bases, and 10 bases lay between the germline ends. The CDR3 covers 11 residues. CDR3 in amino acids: CASTTDREAFF. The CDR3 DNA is TGTGCCAGCACGACGGACCGTGAAGCTTTCTTT.

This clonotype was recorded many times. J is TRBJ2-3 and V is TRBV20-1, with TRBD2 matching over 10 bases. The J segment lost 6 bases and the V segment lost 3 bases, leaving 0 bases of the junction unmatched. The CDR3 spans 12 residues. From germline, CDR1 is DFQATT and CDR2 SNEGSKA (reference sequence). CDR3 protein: CSASSGRDTQYF. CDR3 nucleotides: TGCAGTGCTAGTAGCGGGAGGGATACGCAGTATTTT.

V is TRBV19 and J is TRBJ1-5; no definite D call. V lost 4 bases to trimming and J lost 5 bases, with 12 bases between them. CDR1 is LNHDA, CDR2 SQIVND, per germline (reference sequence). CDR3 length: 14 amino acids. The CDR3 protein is CASSTNSGDQPQHF. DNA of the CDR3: TGTGCCAGTAGTACGAATTCTGGGGATCAGCCCCAGCATTTT.

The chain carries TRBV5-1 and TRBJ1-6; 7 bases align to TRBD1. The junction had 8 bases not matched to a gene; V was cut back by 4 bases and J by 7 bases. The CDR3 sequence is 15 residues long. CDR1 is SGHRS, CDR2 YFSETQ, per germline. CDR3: CASSPTTGPNSPLHF. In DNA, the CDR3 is TGCGCCAGCAGCCCGACGACAGGGCCCAATTCACCCCTCCACTTT.